This T cell receptor beta chain was identified during a study of blood T cells in healthy people across ages. Notes on the study in general: Across the age range, TCR beta diversity per million T cells fell in a roughly linear way.

Healthy Caucasian individuals from Russia aged roughly 6 to 95 were enrolled as donors. Trimming pared 2 bases from V and 4 bases from J, leaving 10 bases between. CDR1 is KGHDR and CDR2 is SFDVKD in the germline V gene. This CDR3 is built from 14 residues. This clonotype was observed a few times. Its antigen remains unknown. A second roughly 6 to 11 cycle PCR used barcoded and J-beta primers. A tag from a template-switch adaptor with 12 random nucleotides marked each cDNA molecule. TCRdb itself ran the 5' RACE reads through MiXCR, one entry per CDR3 protein. This sample has approximately 940,000 distinct CDR3 sequences, with about 48% found just once.

The V call is TRBV24-1, the J call TRBJ1-2, with D unclear. The material sequenced was blood. This clonotype was obtained from a man aged 25 to 40 in good health. CDR3 amino acids: CATSDSRTVYGYTF. The CDR3 DNA follows: TGTGCCACCAGTGATTCCCGGACGGTCTATGGCTACACCTTC.